These T cell receptor beta chains were read from a single sample in a study of cytomegalovirus exposure and HLA in healthy donors. Clones were read by immunoSEQ multiplex PCR, and TCRdb kept only the in-frame ones, dropping some. The sample carries 150,000 to 250,000 clones, 70% to 85% recorded once. What was sequenced was PBMCs. These TCRs come from a boy between 2 and 15 years old in good health and CMV-seronegative. Both conserved end residues are part of each CDR3. Fields, in order: V gene, clone size, D gene, J gene, CDR3 DNA, CDR3 protein. A D gene is named only where the DNA matches it firmly. Size values are once, few and many counts, or a class for expanded clones, and some rows have none.

>TRBV2|-|-|TRBJ1-5
TGTGCCAGCAGTGCACAGTACAATCAGCCCCAGCATTTT
CASSAQYNQPQHF
>TRBV7-2|-|-|TRBJ1-1
TGTGCCAGCAGCGCGGGACGGCTGAACACTGAAGCTTTCTTT
CASSAGRLNTEAFF
>TRBV9|-|TRBD1|TRBJ2-1
TGTGCCAGCAGCGTAGGACAGGGTTCCCACAATGAGCAGTTCTTC
CASSVGQGSHNEQFF
>TRBV6-5|-|-|TRBJ2-7
TGTGCCAGCAGTACGCGGGACAGATCCTACGAGCAGTACTTC
CASSTRDRSYEQYF
>TRBV5-1|-|TRBD2|TRBJ2-5
TGCGCCAGCAGCTTGGGCGGGGGGTCGGGAGAGACCCAGTACTTC
CASSLGGGSGETQYF
>TRBV4-1|-|-|TRBJ2-1
TGCGCCAGCAGCCAAGATCCTGGCCGCCCGGGGCAGTTCTTC
CASSQDPGRPGQFF
>TRBV7-9|few|-|TRBJ2-7
TGTGCCAGCAGCTTAGGCGACGGTCTAGGGTACTTC
CASSLGDGLGYF
>TRBV4-2|-|-|TRBJ2-3
TGTGCCAGCAGCCAAGACCCGGGATCACTCACAGATACGCAGTATTTT
CASSQDPGSLTDTQYF
>TRBV4-1|-|TRBD1|TRBJ1-1
TGCGCCAGCAGCCGTAGGGTGACAGGGCCCACCATGAACACTGAAGCTTTCTTT
CASSRRVTGPTMNTEAFF
>TRBV28|-|-|TRBJ1-2
TGTGCCAGCAGTTTCCCCGCCCAACCAGGGAATGGCTACACCTTC
CASSFPAQPGNGYTF
>TRBV29-1|-|TRBD2|TRBJ2-3
TGCAGCGTCGTAGCGGGTTTTACAGATACGCAGTATTTT
CSVVAGFTDTQYF
>TRBV18|-|-|TRBJ1-1
TGTGCCAGCTCGATAACAGGTGGAAGTATTCGCATGAACACTGAAGCTTTCTTT
CASSITGGSIRMNTEAFF
>TRBV18|few|-|TRBJ1-4
TGTGCCAGCTCACGTCAGGGGTCGGGAACTAATGAAAAACTGTTTTTT
CASSRQGSGTNEKLFF
>TRBV4-2|few|TRBD1|TRBJ2-5
TGTGCCAGCAGCCGATTCTCGACAGGGGCGTTGGAGACCCAGTACTTC
CASSRFSTGALETQYF
>TRBV18|-|-|TRBJ2-7
TGTGCCAGCTCACCCAGTTCAGGGGTCCACGAGCAGTACTTC
CASSPSSGVHEQYF
>TRBV10-3|-|-|TRBJ2-2
TGTGCCATCAGAGGCCCCGACTTAGACACCGGGGAGCTGTTTTTT
CAIRGPDLDTGELFF